Detailed here is one TCR beta chain. Its antigen remains unknown. Libraries were prepared by immunoSEQ multiplex PCR; TCRdb keeps only in-frame clonotypes and omits some of them. The sample lists 40,000 to 65,000 clones; roughly 86% were seen once. CDR1 is SGHVS, CDR2 FQNEAQ, per germline. Trimming cost V 5 bases and J 4 bases, with 15 bases left between them. CDR3 length: 14 residues. Noted time point: cycle 4 day 1 (C4D1), after more than 5 weeks of nivolumab. The patients all showed relapse after autologous stem cell transplantation, while their brentuximab vedotin exposure varied. The record originates from a study of PD-1 blockade in classical Hodgkin lymphoma. Findings and limits, study-wide: Diversity in CD4+ TCRs, unlike that measured in CD8+ TCRs, had risen significantly by C4D1.

This specimen was peripheral blood mononuclear cells (PBMCs), taken before the fourth cycle of nivolumab. This chain joins TRBV7-8 and TRBJ2-7; D call uncertain. The receptor was derived from a human donor with classical Hodgkin lymphoma. For the CDR3, the DNA is TGTGCCAGCAGCCCGAGGACGACCAAATACGAGCAGTACTTC. Its protein product is CASSPRTTKYEQYF.